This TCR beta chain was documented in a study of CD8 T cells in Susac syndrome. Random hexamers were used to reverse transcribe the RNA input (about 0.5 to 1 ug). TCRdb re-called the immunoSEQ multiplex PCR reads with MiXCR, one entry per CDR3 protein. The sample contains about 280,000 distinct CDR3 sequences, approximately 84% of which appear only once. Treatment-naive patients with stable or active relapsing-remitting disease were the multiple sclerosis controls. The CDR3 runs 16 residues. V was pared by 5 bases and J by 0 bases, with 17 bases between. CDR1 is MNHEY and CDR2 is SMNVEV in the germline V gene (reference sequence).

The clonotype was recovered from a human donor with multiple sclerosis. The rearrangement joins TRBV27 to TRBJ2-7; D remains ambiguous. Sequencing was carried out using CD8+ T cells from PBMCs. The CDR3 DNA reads TGTGCCAGCAGTGCATCGGCAGGCGTCACCTCCTACGAGCAGTACTTC. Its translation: CASSASAGVTSYEQYF.